This T cell receptor beta chain was recovered during a study of Ad26.COV2.S vaccination and SARS-CoV-2 variants. Study as a whole: Trial arm assignment for the donor was COV1001 Ad26.COV2.S.

Germline V CDR1 and CDR2: LNHDA, SQIVND (reference sequence). The CDR3 has 16 residues. Trimming removed 3 bases at V and 1 base at J, with 14 bases between. Sequencing used immunoSEQ multiplex PCR; TCRdb keeps in-frame clones, though not all of them. The sample includes about 400,000 clones, about 80% of them seen just once. Study-wide points: Relative to placebo recipients, vaccine recipients exhibited elevated spike-specific TCR breadth.

In regard to this clone: Its antigen is still unknown.

The treatment is: about 20 received Ad26.COV2.S at low or high dose, single or two shots; 5 received placebo; per-sample allocation not given. Day 63 after the first injection of vaccine or placebo was the sampling time. Immunization relied on an Ad26 vector, which expressed Wuhan-strain SARS-CoV-2 spike. The starting material was peripheral blood, obtained in a trial of Ad26.COV2.S vaccine versus placebo. The clonotype originates from a person aged 18-65 years who received the Ad26.COV2.S COVID-19 vaccine or a placebo. The chain employs TRBV19 and TRBJ2-3; D possibly uses TRBD1 or TRBD2 (5 bases each). Written as DNA, the CDR3 is TGTGCCAGTAGTATTTTAGGGGAGTCTGGCACAGATACGCAGTATTTT. It encodes CASSILGESGTDTQYF.